This is a list of T cell receptor beta chains from one sample in a study of shared clonotypes between healthy human individuals. The table came from immunoSEQ multiplex PCR; TCRdb's copy has only in-frame clones and leaves some out. The sample records 550,000 to 750,000 clones, around 92% being singletons. The sequenced sample consisted of naive CD8+ T cells sorted from blood. These receptors were taken from a man aged 30 to 39 in good health. The conserved cysteine and the conserved F or W are not part of the CDR3 here. A D gene is named only where the DNA matches it firmly.

j_gene: TRBJ2-7
d_gene: -
v_gene: TRBV27
CDR3aa: ASSFGTGSYEQY

j_gene: TRBJ2-7
d_gene: TRBD2
v_gene: TRBV7-8
CDR3aa: ASSRGTSGAEQY

j_gene: TRBJ2-3
d_gene: -
v_gene: TRBV5-1
CDR3aa: ASCVWGSTDTQY

j_gene: TRBJ2-7
d_gene: TRBD1
v_gene: TRBV28
CDR3aa: ASSAMAPGTGYFEQY

j_gene: TRBJ2-1
d_gene: TRBD2
v_gene: TRBV5-1
CDR3aa: ASSLGLAGDEQF

j_gene: TRBJ1-1
d_gene: -
v_gene: TRBV10-3
CDR3aa: AISERTGNTEAF

j_gene: TRBJ2-2
d_gene: TRBD1
v_gene: TRBV11-2
CDR3aa: ASSLVQGATGELF

j_gene: TRBJ2-7
d_gene: -
v_gene: TRBV7-6
CDR3aa: ASSSVGPDYEQY

j_gene: TRBJ1-1
d_gene: -
v_gene: TRBV11-2
CDR3aa: ATRGIGGHTEAF

j_gene: TRBJ2-2
d_gene: -
v_gene: TRBV5-6
CDR3aa: ASAGTNTGELF

j_gene: TRBJ1-5
d_gene: -
v_gene: TRBV19
CDR3aa: ASSTGINYQPQH

j_gene: TRBJ2-1
d_gene: -
v_gene: TRBV7-9
CDR3aa: ASTQIGGEPYNEQF

j_gene: TRBJ2-1
d_gene: -
v_gene: TRBV19
CDR3aa: ASSTDGTPNEQF

j_gene: TRBJ2-1
d_gene: TRBD1
v_gene: TRBV5-1
CDR3aa: ASSLPTGGGSYNEQF

j_gene: TRBJ2-1
d_gene: -
v_gene: TRBV5-6
CDR3aa: ASSLGLAEAVNEQF

j_gene: TRBJ2-6
d_gene: -
v_gene: TRBV13
CDR3aa: ASSLGEDFSGANVLT

j_gene: TRBJ1-4
d_gene: TRBD1
v_gene: TRBV30
CDR3aa: AWATGTGDEKLF

j_gene: TRBJ1-5
d_gene: -
v_gene: TRBV4-3
CDR3aa: ASSQGAFHSNQPQH

j_gene: TRBJ2-1
d_gene: TRBD2
v_gene: TRBV10-1
CDR3aa: ASNSAVAGGPRQF

j_gene: TRBJ1-2
d_gene: TRBD1
v_gene: TRBV2
CDR3aa: ASRDRGSSYGYT

j_gene: TRBJ2-7
d_gene: TRBD2
v_gene: TRBV27
CDR3aa: ASSLAGLLDEQY

j_gene: TRBJ2-7
d_gene: -
v_gene: TRBV4-3
CDR3aa: ASSQVWSASYEQY

j_gene: TRBJ2-2
d_gene: TRBD1
v_gene: TRBV7-7
CDR3aa: ASQAGTENTGELF

j_gene: TRBJ2-7
d_gene: TRBD1
v_gene: TRBV4-1
CDR3aa: ASSQSQGEQY

j_gene: TRBJ2-7
d_gene: -
v_gene: TRBV28
CDR3aa: ASSLTPAYEQY

j_gene: TRBJ2-1
d_gene: TRBD2
v_gene: TRBV7-9
CDR3aa: ASSLLAGSNEQF

j_gene: TRBJ1-1
d_gene: TRBD1
v_gene: TRBV7-9
CDR3aa: ASSSTARDRGTEAF

j_gene: TRBJ2-4
d_gene: -
v_gene: TRBV9
CDR3aa: ASSPSRETKNIQY

j_gene: TRBJ1-1
d_gene: -
v_gene: TRBV7-3
CDR3aa: ASSLEAGSPESKAF

j_gene: TRBJ2-7
d_gene: TRBD2
v_gene: TRBV27
CDR3aa: ASTSGSRYEQY

j_gene: TRBJ2-1
d_gene: TRBD2
v_gene: TRBV7-2
CDR3aa: ASSSLAGAPSNEQF

j_gene: TRBJ2-7
d_gene: -
v_gene: TRBV29-1
CDR3aa: SVVYSTDSGEQY

j_gene: TRBJ2-5
d_gene: -
v_gene: TRBV10-3
CDR3aa: AISERGRGTQY

j_gene: TRBJ2-1
d_gene: TRBD2
v_gene: TRBV7-9
CDR3aa: ASSLEGSGRPPDEQF

j_gene: TRBJ2-1
d_gene: -
v_gene: TRBV30
CDR3aa: AWSLGMRNEQF

j_gene: TRBJ2-4
d_gene: -
v_gene: TRBV21-1
CDR3aa: ASSKDRTRVAKNIQY

j_gene: TRBJ2-7
d_gene: -
v_gene: TRBV7-2
CDR3aa: ASTGSYEQY

j_gene: TRBJ1-5
d_gene: -
v_gene: TRBV19
CDR3aa: ASRPHRGAMDQPQH

j_gene: TRBJ1-2
d_gene: -
v_gene: TRBV9
CDR3aa: ASSNQVGWGDGYT

j_gene: TRBJ2-3
d_gene: -
v_gene: TRBV2
CDR3aa: ATLSQDTQY

j_gene: TRBJ1-5
d_gene: -
v_gene: TRBV7-9
CDR3aa: ASSLETDQPQH

j_gene: TRBJ1-2
d_gene: -
v_gene: TRBV19
CDR3aa: ASRGEYGYT

j_gene: TRBJ1-1
d_gene: -
v_gene: TRBV7-9
CDR3aa: ASSQSIAGVYEAF

j_gene: TRBJ2-1
d_gene: -
v_gene: TRBV4-1
CDR3aa: ASSTETPDEQF

j_gene: TRBJ2-1
d_gene: TRBD2
v_gene: TRBV7-8
CDR3aa: ASSLRLAGEYNEQF

j_gene: TRBJ2-7
d_gene: TRBD2
v_gene: TRBV27
CDR3aa: ASSFRSGSGYEQY

j_gene: TRBJ2-7
d_gene: TRBD1
v_gene: TRBV6-5
CDR3aa: ASSSQGAVKY

j_gene: TRBJ2-1
d_gene: TRBD2
v_gene: TRBV27
CDR3aa: ASSLYTAAGLANNEQF

j_gene: TRBJ2-3
d_gene: -
v_gene: TRBV27
CDR3aa: ASSSLRRIGKPTDTQY

j_gene: TRBJ2-3
d_gene: TRBD2
v_gene: TRBV4-1
CDR3aa: ASSLSPTPAGGTDTQY

j_gene: TRBJ2-1
d_gene: -
v_gene: TRBV11-2
CDR3aa: ASSPRGLEQF

j_gene: TRBJ2-7
d_gene: TRBD1
v_gene: TRBV6-1
CDR3aa: ASTNRGQSYEQY

j_gene: TRBJ2-1
d_gene: TRBD2
v_gene: TRBV5-1
CDR3aa: ASSPPAGGNEQF